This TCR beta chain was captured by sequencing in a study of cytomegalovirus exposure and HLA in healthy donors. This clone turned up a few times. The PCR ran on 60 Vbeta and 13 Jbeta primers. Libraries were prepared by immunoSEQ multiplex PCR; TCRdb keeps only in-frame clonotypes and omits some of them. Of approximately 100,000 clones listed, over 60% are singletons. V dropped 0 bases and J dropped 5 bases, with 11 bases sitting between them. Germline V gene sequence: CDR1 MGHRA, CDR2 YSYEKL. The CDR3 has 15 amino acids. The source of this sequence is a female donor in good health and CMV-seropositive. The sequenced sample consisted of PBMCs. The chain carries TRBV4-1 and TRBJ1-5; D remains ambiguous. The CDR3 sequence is CASSQDLVVYQPQHF. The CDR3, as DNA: TGCGCCAGCAGCCAAGATTTAGTTGTGTATCAGCCCCAGCATTTT.